A selection of T cell receptor beta chains follows, all from one sample in a study of OX40 agonist ivuxolimab in advanced cancers. Repertoires were generated with immunoSEQ multiplex PCR, while TCRdb's copy carries only in-frame clones and drops some. The sample shows approximately 97,000 clones, roughly nine tenths of them seen only once. The source was CD4+ or CD8+ T cells sorted from blood, collected in a trial of the OX40 agonist ivuxolimab. These receptors came from an adult with an advanced solid tumor such as melanoma, head and neck, liver or kidney cancer. CDR3s include the opening cysteine and the closing phenylalanine or tryptophan. D genes are given only for firm matches. Size is stated for part of the rows, as once, few or many counts, or as a class when the clone is expanded.

cdr3_aa: CASSQDRGKQYF
cdr3_nt: TGTGCCAGCAGTCAAGACAGGGGCAAGCAGTACTTC
d_call: TRBD1
j_call: TRBJ2-5
cdr3_length: 12
v_call: TRBV6-5
clone_size: NA

cdr3_aa: CASSLSTAYEQYF
cdr3_nt: TGTGCCAGCAGCTTATCTACCGCCTACGAGCAGTACTTC
d_call: NA
j_call: TRBJ2-7
cdr3_length: 13
v_call: TRBV7-2
clone_size: NA

cdr3_aa: CASSIARGGPKRYSNQPQHF
cdr3_nt: TGTGCCAGTAGTATAGCCCGCGGGGGGCCCAAACGTTATAGCAATCAGCCCCAGCATTTT
d_call: NA
j_call: TRBJ1-5
cdr3_length: 20
v_call: TRBV19
clone_size: NA

cdr3_aa: CASSPRTYNEQFF
cdr3_nt: TGTGCCAGCAGCCCCCGGACCTACAATGAGCAGTTCTTC
d_call: NA
j_call: TRBJ2-1
cdr3_length: 13
v_call: TRBV9
clone_size: NA

cdr3_aa: CASSGHRVTEAFF
cdr3_nt: TGTGCCAGCAGCGGTCACAGGGTTACTGAAGCTTTCTTT
d_call: NA
j_call: TRBJ1-1
cdr3_length: 13
v_call: TRBV7-9
clone_size: NA

cdr3_aa: CASSTGQLQETQYF
cdr3_nt: TGCGCCAGCAGTACCGGACAGCTCCAAGAGACCCAGTACTTC
d_call: NA
j_call: TRBJ2-5
cdr3_length: 14
v_call: TRBV5-1
clone_size: NA

cdr3_aa: CASSYGGTNEKLFF
cdr3_nt: TGTGCCAGCAGTTATGGGGGAACTAATGAAAAACTGTTTTTT
d_call: NA
j_call: TRBJ1-4
cdr3_length: 14
v_call: TRBV6-6
clone_size: NA

cdr3_aa: CATSRVPSKGGDQKLFF
cdr3_nt: TGTGCCACCAGCAGAGTACCGTCAAAGGGGGGCGATCAAAAACTGTTTTTT
d_call: NA
j_call: TRBJ1-4
cdr3_length: 17
v_call: TRBV15
clone_size: NA

cdr3_aa: CASSISRQDPGNTIYF
cdr3_nt: TGTGCCAGTAGTATAAGCCGGCAGGACCCTGGAAACACCATATATTTT
d_call: NA
j_call: TRBJ1-3
cdr3_length: 16
v_call: TRBV19
clone_size: NA

cdr3_aa: CASSPGGTDTQYF
cdr3_nt: TGTGCCAGCTCCCCCGGAGGGACAGATACGCAGTATTTT
d_call: NA
j_call: TRBJ2-3
cdr3_length: 13
v_call: TRBV18
clone_size: NA

cdr3_aa: CASSYQETQYF
cdr3_nt: TGTGCCAGCAGCTACCAAGAGACCCAGTACTTC
d_call: NA
j_call: TRBJ2-5
cdr3_length: 11
v_call: TRBV7-2
clone_size: NA

cdr3_aa: CASRSGQPGANVLTF
cdr3_nt: TGTGCCAGCAGATCGGGACAGCCTGGGGCCAACGTCCTGACTTTC
d_call: TRBD1
j_call: TRBJ2-6
cdr3_length: 15
v_call: TRBV27
clone_size: NA

cdr3_aa: CASSTGMNTEAFF
cdr3_nt: TGTGCCAGTAGTACAGGGATGAACACTGAAGCTTTCTTT
d_call: NA
j_call: TRBJ1-1
cdr3_length: 13
v_call: TRBV19
clone_size: medium-sized

cdr3_aa: CASSILQMNTEAFF
cdr3_nt: TGTGCCAGCAGCATCCTACAGATGAACACTGAAGCTTTCTTT
d_call: NA
j_call: TRBJ1-1
cdr3_length: 14
v_call: TRBV7-6
clone_size: NA

cdr3_aa: CASSPSRWEDTQYF
cdr3_nt: TGTGCCAGCAGCCCATCCCGATGGGAAGATACGCAGTATTTT
d_call: NA
j_call: TRBJ2-3
cdr3_length: 14
v_call: TRBV7-2
clone_size: NA

cdr3_aa: CASSYDLLYGYTF
cdr3_nt: TGTGCCAGCAGTTACGACCTCCTTTATGGCTACACCTTC
d_call: NA
j_call: TRBJ1-2
cdr3_length: 13
v_call: TRBV6-5
clone_size: NA

cdr3_aa: CASSSRASGTTGELFF
cdr3_nt: TGTGCCAGCAGCTCCCGCGCTAGCGGGACCACCGGGGAGCTGTTTTTT
d_call: TRBD2
j_call: TRBJ2-2
cdr3_length: 16
v_call: TRBV7-2
clone_size: once

cdr3_aa: CASSFGVRYEQYF
cdr3_nt: TGTGCCAGCAGCTTCGGAGTAAGATACGAGCAGTACTTC
d_call: NA
j_call: TRBJ2-7
cdr3_length: 13
v_call: TRBV11-2
clone_size: NA

cdr3_aa: CASSQWVSEKLFF
cdr3_nt: TGCGCCAGCAGCCAATGGGTATCGGAAAAACTGTTTTTT
d_call: NA
j_call: TRBJ1-4
cdr3_length: 13
v_call: TRBV4-1
clone_size: NA

cdr3_aa: CASSVVPGTSGANVLTF
cdr3_nt: TGTGCCAGCAGCGTAGTACCCGGCACTTCTGGGGCCAACGTCCTGACTTTC
d_call: NA
j_call: TRBJ2-6
cdr3_length: 17
v_call: TRBV9
clone_size: NA

cdr3_aa: CASSFSGTYQETQYF
cdr3_nt: TGTGCCAGCAGCTTTAGCGGGACGTACCAAGAGACCCAGTACTTC
d_call: TRBD2
j_call: TRBJ2-5
cdr3_length: 15
v_call: TRBV7-6
clone_size: once

cdr3_aa: CASSYSAGDEAFF
cdr3_nt: TGTGCCAGCAGTTACTCAGCAGGAGATGAAGCTTTCTTT
d_call: NA
j_call: TRBJ1-1
cdr3_length: 13
v_call: TRBV6-5
clone_size: NA

cdr3_aa: CASSRRDKWAFF
cdr3_nt: TGTGCCAGCAGCCGAAGGGACAAATGGGCTTTCTTT
d_call: NA
j_call: TRBJ1-1
cdr3_length: 12
v_call: TRBV5-5
clone_size: NA

cdr3_aa: CASSKARAGFLNTGELFF
cdr3_nt: TGTGCCAGCAGCAAAGCGCGGGCAGGGTTCCTCAACACCGGGGAGCTGTTTTTT
d_call: NA
j_call: TRBJ2-2
cdr3_length: 18
v_call: TRBV21-1
clone_size: NA

cdr3_aa: CASSEQGRNTIYF
cdr3_nt: TGTGCCAGCAGTGAACAGGGGAGGAACACCATATATTTT
d_call: NA
j_call: TRBJ1-3
cdr3_length: 13
v_call: TRBV2
clone_size: NA

cdr3_aa: CASSPTGGASYEQYF
cdr3_nt: TGTGCCAGCTCTCCGACAGGGGGCGCCTCCTACGAGCAGTACTTC
d_call: TRBD1
j_call: TRBJ2-7
cdr3_length: 15
v_call: TRBV18
clone_size: NA

cdr3_aa: CASSAGYSNQPQHF
cdr3_nt: TGTGCCAGCAGTGCAGGATATAGCAATCAGCCCCAGCATTTT
d_call: NA
j_call: TRBJ1-5
cdr3_length: 14
v_call: TRBV6-1
clone_size: NA

cdr3_aa: CASSSTATTRTDTQYF
cdr3_nt: TGTGCCAGCAGCTCCACGGCGACTACCCGCACAGATACGCAGTATTTT
d_call: NA
j_call: TRBJ2-3
cdr3_length: 16
v_call: TRBV7-8
clone_size: NA

cdr3_aa: CSVEQGMGNEQFF
cdr3_nt: TGCAGCGTGGAACAGGGCATGGGAAATGAGCAGTTCTTC
d_call: NA
j_call: TRBJ2-1
cdr3_length: 13
v_call: TRBV29-1
clone_size: NA

cdr3_aa: CASRLERNTEAFF
cdr3_nt: TGTGCCAGCAGATTAGAAAGAAACACTGAAGCTTTCTTT
d_call: NA
j_call: TRBJ1-1
cdr3_length: 13
v_call: TRBV7-6
clone_size: NA

cdr3_aa: CASSFRQGGNQPQHF
cdr3_nt: TGTGCCAGCAGCTTCCGACAGGGAGGAAATCAGCCCCAGCATTTT
d_call: NA
j_call: TRBJ1-5
cdr3_length: 15
v_call: TRBV21-1
clone_size: NA

cdr3_aa: CASSFQDRVETQYF
cdr3_nt: TGTGCCAGCAGCTTCCAGGACAGGGTGGAGACCCAGTACTTC
d_call: TRBD1
j_call: TRBJ2-5
cdr3_length: 14
v_call: TRBV7-2
clone_size: once

cdr3_aa: CASSYSEGVGETQYF
cdr3_nt: TGTGCCAGCAGTTACTCAGAGGGAGTCGGGGAGACCCAGTACTTC
d_call: NA
j_call: TRBJ2-5
cdr3_length: 15
v_call: TRBV6-5
clone_size: once

cdr3_aa: CASGSALGTSYEQYF
cdr3_nt: TGTGCCAGTGGCTCGGCCCTCGGGACAAGCTACGAGCAGTACTTC
d_call: NA
j_call: TRBJ2-7
cdr3_length: 15
v_call: TRBV19
clone_size: NA

cdr3_aa: CSVERTGGIAFF
cdr3_nt: TGCAGCGTTGAAAGGACAGGGGGAATAGCTTTCTTT
d_call: TRBD1
j_call: TRBJ1-1
cdr3_length: 12
v_call: TRBV29-1
clone_size: NA

cdr3_aa: CSVGGGGRYNEKLFF
cdr3_nt: TGCAGCGTTGGGGGAGGGGGCCGCTATAATGAAAAACTGTTTTTT
d_call: TRBD1
j_call: TRBJ1-4
cdr3_length: 15
v_call: TRBV29-1
clone_size: NA

cdr3_aa: CASTDRASEQYF
cdr3_nt: TGTGCCAGCACGGACAGGGCATCCGAGCAGTACTTC
d_call: TRBD1
j_call: TRBJ2-7
cdr3_length: 12
v_call: TRBV5-6
clone_size: few

cdr3_aa: CASSCRTGGATGELFF
cdr3_nt: TGTGCCAGCAGTTGCCGGACAGGGGGAGCAACCGGGGAGCTGTTTTTT
d_call: TRBD1
j_call: TRBJ2-2
cdr3_length: 16
v_call: TRBV6-9
clone_size: NA

cdr3_aa: CASSIAAAGANVLTF
cdr3_nt: TGTGCCAGTAGTATAGCGGCAGCTGGGGCCAACGTCCTGACTTTC
d_call: NA
j_call: TRBJ2-6
cdr3_length: 15
v_call: TRBV19
clone_size: NA

cdr3_aa: CASSLDRGRGQPQHF
cdr3_nt: TGTGCCAGCAGCTTAGACAGGGGGCGAGGGCAGCCCCAGCATTTT
d_call: TRBD1
j_call: TRBJ1-5
cdr3_length: 15
v_call: TRBV7-6
clone_size: NA

cdr3_aa: CAWSRGNTGELFF
cdr3_nt: TGTGCCTGGAGTCGAGGGAACACCGGGGAGCTGTTTTTT
d_call: NA
j_call: TRBJ2-2
cdr3_length: 13
v_call: TRBV30
clone_size: NA

cdr3_aa: CATSRDGGGGSEAFF
cdr3_nt: TGTGCCACCAGCAGAGATGGCGGTGGGGGATCTGAAGCTTTCTTT
d_call: NA
j_call: TRBJ1-1
cdr3_length: 15
v_call: TRBV15
clone_size: once